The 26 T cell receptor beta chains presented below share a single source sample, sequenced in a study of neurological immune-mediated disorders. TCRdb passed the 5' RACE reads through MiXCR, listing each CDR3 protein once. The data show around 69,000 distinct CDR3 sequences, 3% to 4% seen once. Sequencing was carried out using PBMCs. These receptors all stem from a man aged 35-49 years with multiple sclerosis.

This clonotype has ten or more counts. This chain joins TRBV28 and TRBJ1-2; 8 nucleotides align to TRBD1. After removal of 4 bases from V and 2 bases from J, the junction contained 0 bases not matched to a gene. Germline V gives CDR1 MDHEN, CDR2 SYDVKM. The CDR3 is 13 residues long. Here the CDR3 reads CASSYRGNYGYTF. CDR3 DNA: TGTGCCAGCAGTTACAGGGGGAACTATGGCTACACCTTC.

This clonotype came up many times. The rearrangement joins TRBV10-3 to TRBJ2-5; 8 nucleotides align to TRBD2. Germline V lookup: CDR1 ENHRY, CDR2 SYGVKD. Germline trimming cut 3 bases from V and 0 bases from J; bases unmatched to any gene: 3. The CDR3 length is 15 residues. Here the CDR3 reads CAISEAGVDQETQYF. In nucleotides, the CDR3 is TGTGCCATCAGTGAAGCGGGGGTCGACCAAGAGACCCAGTACTTC.

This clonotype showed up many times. The chain's CDR3 is CASSFPSGGSSYEQYF. The DNA for the CDR3 is TGTGCCAGCAGCTTCCCTAGCGGGGGTAGCTCCTACGAGCAGTACTTC. The V and J genes are TRBV7-2 and TRBJ2-7; 10 bases agree with TRBD2. Germline trimming cut 3 bases from V and 0 bases from J; bases unmatched to any gene: 5. The CDR3 has 16 amino acids. Germline CDR1 SGHTA, CDR2 FQGNSA.

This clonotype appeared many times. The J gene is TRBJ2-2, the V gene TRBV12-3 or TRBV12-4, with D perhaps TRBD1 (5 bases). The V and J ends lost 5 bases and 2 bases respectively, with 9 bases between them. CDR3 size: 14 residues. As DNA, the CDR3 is TGTGCCAGCAGTCGCAGGGAAAACACCGGGGAGCTGTTTTTT. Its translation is CASSRRENTGELFF.

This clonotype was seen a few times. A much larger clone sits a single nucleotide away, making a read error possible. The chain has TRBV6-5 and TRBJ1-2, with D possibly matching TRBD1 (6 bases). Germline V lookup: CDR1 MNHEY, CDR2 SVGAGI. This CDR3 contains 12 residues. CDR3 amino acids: CDTRTENYGYTF. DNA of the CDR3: TGTGACACGCGGACAGAGAACTATGGCTACACCTTC.

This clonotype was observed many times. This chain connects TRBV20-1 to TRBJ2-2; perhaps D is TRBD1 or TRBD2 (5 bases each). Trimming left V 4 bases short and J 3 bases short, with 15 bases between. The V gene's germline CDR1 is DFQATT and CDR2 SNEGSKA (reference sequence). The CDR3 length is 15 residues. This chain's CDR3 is CSATRSGADTGELFF. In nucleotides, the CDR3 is TGCAGTGCTACCCGGTCCGGGGCGGACACCGGGGAGCTGTTTTTT.

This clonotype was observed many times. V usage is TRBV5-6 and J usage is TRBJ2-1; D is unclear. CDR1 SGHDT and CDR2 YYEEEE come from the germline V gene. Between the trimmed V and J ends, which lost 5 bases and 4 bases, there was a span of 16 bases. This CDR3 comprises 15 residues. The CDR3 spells CASSYFLPSYNEQFF. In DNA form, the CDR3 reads TGTGCCAGCAGTTACTTCCTTCCATCTTACAATGAGCAGTTCTTC.

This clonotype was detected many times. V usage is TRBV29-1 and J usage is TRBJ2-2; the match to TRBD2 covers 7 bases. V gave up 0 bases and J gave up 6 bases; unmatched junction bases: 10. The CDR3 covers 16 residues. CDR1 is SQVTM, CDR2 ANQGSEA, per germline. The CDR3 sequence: CSVEDLRRGGSGELFF. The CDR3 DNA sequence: TGCAGCGTTGAAGATCTTCGAAGGGGAGGGTCCGGGGAGCTGTTTTTT.

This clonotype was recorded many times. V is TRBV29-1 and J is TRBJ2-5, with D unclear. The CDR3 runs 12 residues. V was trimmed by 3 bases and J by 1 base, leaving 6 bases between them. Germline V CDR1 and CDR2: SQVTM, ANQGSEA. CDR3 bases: TGCAGCGTTGATTTTCCCCAAGAGACCCAGTACTTC. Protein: CSVDFPQETQYF. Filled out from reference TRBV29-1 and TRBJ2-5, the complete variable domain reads SAVISQKPSRDICQRGTSLTIQCQVDSQVTMMFWYRQQPGQSLTLIATANQGSEATYESGFVIDKFPISRPNLTFSTLTVSNMSPEDSSIYLCSVDFPQETQYFGPGTRLLVL.

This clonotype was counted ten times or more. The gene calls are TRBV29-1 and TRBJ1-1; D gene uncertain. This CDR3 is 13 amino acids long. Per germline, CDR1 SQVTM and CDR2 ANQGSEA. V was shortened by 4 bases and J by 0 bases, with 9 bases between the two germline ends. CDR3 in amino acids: CSVVVQLNTEAFF. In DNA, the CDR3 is TGCAGCGTTGTGGTACAGTTGAACACTGAAGCTTTCTTT.

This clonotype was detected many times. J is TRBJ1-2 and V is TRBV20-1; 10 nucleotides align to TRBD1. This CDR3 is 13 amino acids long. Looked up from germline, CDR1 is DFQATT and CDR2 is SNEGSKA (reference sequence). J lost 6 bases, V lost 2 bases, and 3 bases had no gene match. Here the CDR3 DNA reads TGCAGTGCTAGACTGACAGGGGGCAATGGCTACACCTTC. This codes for CSARLTGGNGYTF.

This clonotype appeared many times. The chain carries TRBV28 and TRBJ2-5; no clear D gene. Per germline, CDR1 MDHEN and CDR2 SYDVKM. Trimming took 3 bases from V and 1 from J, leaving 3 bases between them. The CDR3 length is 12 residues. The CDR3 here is CASSFPQETQYF. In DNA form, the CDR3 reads TGTGCCAGCAGTTTCCCCCAAGAGACCCAGTACTTC.

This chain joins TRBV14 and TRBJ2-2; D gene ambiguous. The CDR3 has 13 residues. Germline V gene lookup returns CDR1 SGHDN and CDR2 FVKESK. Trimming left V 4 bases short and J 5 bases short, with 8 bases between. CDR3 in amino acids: CASSPRDTGELFF. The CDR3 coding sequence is TGTGCCAGCAGCCCAAGGGATACCGGGGAGCTGTTTTTT.

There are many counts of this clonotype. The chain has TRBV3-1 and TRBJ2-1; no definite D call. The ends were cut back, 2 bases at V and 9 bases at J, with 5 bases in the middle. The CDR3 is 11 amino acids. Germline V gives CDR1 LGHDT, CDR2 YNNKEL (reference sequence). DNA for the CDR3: TGTGCCAGCAGCCAAACGTTTGAGCAGTTCTTC. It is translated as CASSQTFEQFF.

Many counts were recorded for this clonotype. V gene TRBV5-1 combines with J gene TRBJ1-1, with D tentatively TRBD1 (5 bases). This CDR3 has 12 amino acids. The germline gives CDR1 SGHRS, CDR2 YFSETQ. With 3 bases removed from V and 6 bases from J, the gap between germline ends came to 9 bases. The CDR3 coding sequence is TGCGCCAGCAGCTCAGGGTATGCTGAAGCTTTCTTT. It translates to CASSSGYAEAFF. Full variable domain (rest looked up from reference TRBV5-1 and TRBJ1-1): KAGVTQTPRYLIKTRGQQVTLSCSPISGHRSVSWYQQTPGQGLQFLFEYFSETQRNKGNFPGRFSGRQFSNSRSEMNVSTLELGDSALYLCASSSGYAEAFFGQGTRLTVV.

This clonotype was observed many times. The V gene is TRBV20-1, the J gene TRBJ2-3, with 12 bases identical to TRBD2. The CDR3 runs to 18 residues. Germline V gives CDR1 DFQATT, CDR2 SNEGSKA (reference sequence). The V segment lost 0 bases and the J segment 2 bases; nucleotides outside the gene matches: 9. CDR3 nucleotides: TGCAGTGCTAGAGATATCGGACTAGCGGGGTATATCACAGATACGCAGTATTTT. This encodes CSARDIGLAGYITDTQYF.

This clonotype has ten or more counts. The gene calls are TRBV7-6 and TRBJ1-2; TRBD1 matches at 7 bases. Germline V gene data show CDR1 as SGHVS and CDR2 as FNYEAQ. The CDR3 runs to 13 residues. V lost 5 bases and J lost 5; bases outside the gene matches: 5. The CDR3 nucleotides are TGTGCCAGCAGCGCTCAACAGGGGTATGGCTACACCTTC. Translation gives CASSAQQGYGYTF. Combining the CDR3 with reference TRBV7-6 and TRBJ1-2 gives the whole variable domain GAGVSQSPRYKVTKRGQDVALRCDPISGHVSLYWYRQALGQGPEFLTYFNYEAQQDKSGLPNDRFSAERPEGSISTLTIQRTEQRDSAMYRCASSAQQGYGYTFGSGTRLTVV.

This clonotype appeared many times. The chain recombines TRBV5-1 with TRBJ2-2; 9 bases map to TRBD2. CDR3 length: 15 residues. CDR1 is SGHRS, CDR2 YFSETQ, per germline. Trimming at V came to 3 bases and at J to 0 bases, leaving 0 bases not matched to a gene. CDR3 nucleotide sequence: TGCGCCAGCAGCTCTAGCGGGACGAACACCGGGGAGCTGTTTTTT. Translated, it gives CASSSSGTNTGELFF.

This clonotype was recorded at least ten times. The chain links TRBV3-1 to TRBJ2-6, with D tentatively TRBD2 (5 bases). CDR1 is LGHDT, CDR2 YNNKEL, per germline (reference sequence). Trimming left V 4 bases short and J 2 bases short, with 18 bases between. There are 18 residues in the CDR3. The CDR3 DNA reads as TGTGCCAGCAGCCCGCGGGCCGCCCCCACTCCTGGGGCCAACGTCCTGACTTTC. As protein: CASSPRAAPTPGANVLTF.

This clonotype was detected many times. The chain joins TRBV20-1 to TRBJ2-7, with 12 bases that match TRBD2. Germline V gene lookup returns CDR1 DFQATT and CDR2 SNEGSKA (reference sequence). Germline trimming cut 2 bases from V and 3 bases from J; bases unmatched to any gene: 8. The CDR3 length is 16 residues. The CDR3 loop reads CSARPTSGRMVYEQYF. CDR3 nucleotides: TGCAGTGCTAGACCGACTAGCGGGAGAATGGTCTACGAGCAGTACTTC.

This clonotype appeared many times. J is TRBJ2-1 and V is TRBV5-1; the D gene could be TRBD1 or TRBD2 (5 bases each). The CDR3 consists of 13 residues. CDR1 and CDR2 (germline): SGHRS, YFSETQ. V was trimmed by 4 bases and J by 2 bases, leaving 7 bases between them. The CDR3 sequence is CASSKGPYNEQFF. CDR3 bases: TGCGCCAGCAGCAAGGGACCCTACAATGAGCAGTTCTTC.

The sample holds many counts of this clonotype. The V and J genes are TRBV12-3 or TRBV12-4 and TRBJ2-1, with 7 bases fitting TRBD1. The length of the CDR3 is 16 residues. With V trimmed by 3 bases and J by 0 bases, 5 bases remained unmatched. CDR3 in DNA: TGTGCCAGCAGTTTTTTGGGGGACAGCTCCTACAATGAGCAGTTCTTC. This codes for CASSFLGDSSYNEQFF.

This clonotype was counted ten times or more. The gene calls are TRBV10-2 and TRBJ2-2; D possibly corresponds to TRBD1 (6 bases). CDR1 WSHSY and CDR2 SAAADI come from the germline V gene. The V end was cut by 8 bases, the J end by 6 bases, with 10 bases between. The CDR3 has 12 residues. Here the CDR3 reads CASSRQAGELFF. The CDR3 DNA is TGCGCCAGCTCCCGACAGGCCGGGGAGCTGTTTTTT.

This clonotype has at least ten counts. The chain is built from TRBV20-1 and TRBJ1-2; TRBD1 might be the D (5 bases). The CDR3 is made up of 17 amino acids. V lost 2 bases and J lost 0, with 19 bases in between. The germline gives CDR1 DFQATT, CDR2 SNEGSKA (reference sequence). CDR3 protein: CSARPPGAGPSNYGYTF. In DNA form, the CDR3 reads TGCAGTGCTAGACCCCCCGGGGCCGGGCCTTCTAACTATGGCTACACCTTC.

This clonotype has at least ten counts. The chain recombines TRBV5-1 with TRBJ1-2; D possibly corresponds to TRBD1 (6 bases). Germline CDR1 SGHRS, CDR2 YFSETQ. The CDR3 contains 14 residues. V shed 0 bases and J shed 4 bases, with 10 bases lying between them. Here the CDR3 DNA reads TGCGCCAGCAGCTTGGCCCTGGACAGCTATGGCTACACCTTC. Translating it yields CASSLALDSYGYTF.

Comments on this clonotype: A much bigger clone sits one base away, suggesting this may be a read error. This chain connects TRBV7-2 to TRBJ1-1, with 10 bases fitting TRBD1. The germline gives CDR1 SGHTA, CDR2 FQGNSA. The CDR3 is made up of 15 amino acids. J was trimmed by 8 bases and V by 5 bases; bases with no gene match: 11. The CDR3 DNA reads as TGTGCCAGCAGCCTGACAGGGGGCAATACTGGAGAAGCTTTCTTT. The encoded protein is CASSLTGGNTGEAFF.